The clone carrying this TCR beta chain was observed a few times. What it binds is not known. The data belong to a study of beta chain features in type 1 diabetes. Across the whole study: Researchers looked at 107,917,701 sorted cells across all samples. General study points: The naive, central memory and Treg TCRB repertoires showed an apparent similarity that was greater among patients than among healthy donors.

Germline-derived CDR1 and CDR2 are MNHEY and SMNVEV (reference sequence). The V segment lost 0 bases and the J segment 14 bases; nucleotides outside the gene matches: 7. The CDR3 runs to 13 residues. Expressed TCRB transcripts got sequenced, as all isolated RNA was reverse transcribed. Mean read depth for stem cell-like memory T cell samples was approximately 950,000 reads. Generated by immunoSEQ multiplex PCR, the TCRdb table keeps only in-frame clones and is missing some. The sample lists over 100,000 clones, 30% to 40% occurring once. Source material: stem cell memory CD4+ T cells from blood. This sequence joins TRBV27 and TRBJ2-1; TRBD1 aligns across 7 bases. The sequence derives from a woman under 30 in good health. CDR3 DNA sequence: TGTGCCAGCAGTTTATCAGGGGGCTTTCAAGAGTTCTTC. Its protein is CASSLSGGFQEFF.